These 13 T cell receptor beta chains were all obtained from the same sample, sequenced in a study of spatial heterogeneity in lung cancer. TCRdb passed the 5' RACE reads through MiXCR, listing each CDR3 protein once. The data contain 20,000 to 25,000 distinct CDR3 sequences, 5.5% to 8% of them seen just once; the ten biggest clones take up roughly an eighth. The time point: sample taken at primary tumor resection. Unsorted whole RNA of tumor, nontumor lung or frozen PBMC was sequenced. Here the sequenced sample was PBMCs, taken at surgery. Receptors were obtained from a male donor with early-stage non-small cell lung cancer.

This clonotype was seen a handful of times. J is TRBJ2-2 and V is TRBV10-2, with 8 positions matching TRBD2. The CDR3 totals 15 residues. Germline V gives CDR1 WSHSY, CDR2 SAAADI. The junction had 4 bases not matched to a gene; V was cut back by 6 bases and J by 1 base. This CDR3 reads CASRSGGLNTGELFF. In DNA, the CDR3 is TGCGCCAGCAGGTCGGGGGGGCTGAACACCGGGGAGCTGTTTTTT.

This clonotype was seen at least ten times. V and J are TRBV18 and TRBJ2-7; D may be TRBD1 (6 bases). Germline CDR1 reads KGHSH; CDR2 reads LQKENI. V gave up 1 base and J gave up 0 bases, with 10 bases separating them. This CDR3 contains 15 residues. This chain's CDR3 is CASSPQGDPSYEQYF. The CDR3 DNA is TGTGCCAGCTCACCACAGGGGGATCCCTCCTACGAGCAGTACTTC.

The rearrangement links TRBV6-6 to TRBJ2-7; TRBD1 is a possible D gene (6 bases). CDR1 and CDR2 from the germline V gene are MNHNY and SVGAGI (reference sequence). The CDR3 length is 11 residues. The V gene lost 8 bases and the J gene lost 1 base, with 6 bases spanning the gap. CDR3 nucleotide sequence: TGTGCCAGCCAGGGGTCCTACGAGCAGTACTTC. The encoded protein is CASQGSYEQYF.

The chain is built from TRBV4-2 and TRBJ2-1; TRBD2 is a possible D gene (6 bases). The V end was cut by 4 bases, the J end by 10 bases, with 17 bases between. Germline CDR1 LGHNA, CDR2 YNFKEQ. This CDR3 is 14 amino acids long. The CDR3 reads CASSPVQQGGEQFF. DNA for the CDR3: TGTGCCAGCAGCCCTGTACAGCAGGGAGGCGAGCAGTTCTTC.

This clonotype is medium-sized within its sample. DNA of the CDR3: TGCAGTGCAACCGGTGGAGGGGCGCGAGGCTACACCTTC. It encodes CSATGGGARGYTF. The chain links TRBV20-1 to TRBJ1-2; a possible D gene is TRBD1 (5 bases). The CDR3 runs 13 residues. CDR1 and CDR2 (germline): DFQATT, SNEGSKA (reference sequence). Trimming shortened V by 6 bases and J by 8 bases, and 19 bases separated the two germline ends.

This clonotype was observed many times. The chain has TRBV12-3 or TRBV12-4 and TRBJ2-2; 8 bases line up with TRBD2. V lost 7 bases to trimming and J lost 5 bases; unmatched junction nucleotides: 6. The CDR3 has 14 residues. CDR3 protein: CASTPSGSTGELFF. DNA of the CDR3: TGTGCCAGCACTCCCAGCGGGAGTACCGGGGAGCTGTTTTTT.

This clonotype was seen more than once but under ten times. The rearrangement links TRBV28 to TRBJ1-1; perhaps TRBD1 as D (6 bases). The germline V gene encodes CDR1 MDHEN and CDR2 SYDVKM. Trimming removed 1 base from V and 5 bases from J, with 8 bases in between. The CDR3 runs to 13 residues. CDR3 loop: CASSLYRDTEAFF. The CDR3 DNA reads TGTGCCAGCAGTTTATACAGGGATACTGAAGCTTTCTTT.

This clonotype was observed at least ten times. The chain combines TRBV5-1 with TRBJ1-5; 10 bases are a match to TRBD1. The V and J ends lost 4 bases and 2 bases, in that order; junction bases with no gene match: 6. The length of the CDR3 is 16 residues. Germline V gene sequence: CDR1 SGHRS, CDR2 YFSETQ. The DNA for the CDR3 is TGCGCCAGCAGCCCCGGGGACAGGGGTGGCAATCAGCCCCAGCATTTT. This codes for CASSPGDRGGNQPQHF.

This clonotype was observed many times. The rearrangement uses TRBV4-1 and TRBJ1-4, with unresolved D. Trimming cost V 1 base and J 7 bases, with 22 bases left between them. Germline V gives CDR1 MGHRA, CDR2 YSYEKL. CDR3 length: 18 amino acids. This CDR3 is CASSQVNLGWYSGEKLFF. DNA of the CDR3: TGCGCCAGCAGCCAAGTAAATCTGGGCTGGTATTCTGGTGAAAAACTGTTTTTT.

This clonotype has a count of ten or more. This chain joins TRBV6-6 and TRBJ1-2, with 7 bases identical to TRBD1. V was pared by 2 bases and J by 4 bases, with 4 bases of the junction left unmatched. Germline CDR1 is MNHNY and CDR2 is SVGAGI (reference sequence). The CDR3 is 14 residues long. CDR3 protein: CASSYGDSIYGYTF. CDR3 coding DNA: TGTGCCAGCAGTTACGGGGACAGCATCTATGGCTACACCTTC.

In this sample, this clonotype turned up many times. The chain combines TRBV20-1 with TRBJ2-1; tentative D call: TRBD2 (6 bases). Trimming removed 2 bases at V and 0 bases at J, with 17 bases between. In germline, CDR1 is DFQATT, CDR2 SNEGSKA (reference sequence). The CDR3 contains 17 residues. For the CDR3, the DNA is TGCAGTGCTAGACCCATGGCGGGGACCCTCTCCTACAATGAGCAGTTCTTC. Translation gives CSARPMAGTLSYNEQFF.

Many counts were recorded for this clonotype. The gene calls are TRBV18 and TRBJ1-1; TRBD1 matches at 12 bases. V shed 3 bases and J 11 bases; nucleotides not matched to a gene: 10. Germline lookup yields CDR1 KGHSH and CDR2 LQKENI. This CDR3 spans 15 amino acids. CDR3 nucleotides: TGTGCCAGCTCACCCCAGTCCGGGACAGGGGGCTCGGCTTTCTTT. This gives the protein CASSPQSGTGGSAFF.

This clonotype appeared many times. This chain links TRBV12-3 or TRBV12-4 with TRBJ2-5, with D perhaps TRBD2 (6 bases). The CDR3 spans 16 residues. Trimming pared 5 bases from V and 2 bases from J, leaving 18 bases between. In DNA, the CDR3 is TGTGCCAGCAGTCCGACTAGAAGTGTATCACAAGAGACCCAGTACTTC. Amino acids: CASSPTRSVSQETQYF.